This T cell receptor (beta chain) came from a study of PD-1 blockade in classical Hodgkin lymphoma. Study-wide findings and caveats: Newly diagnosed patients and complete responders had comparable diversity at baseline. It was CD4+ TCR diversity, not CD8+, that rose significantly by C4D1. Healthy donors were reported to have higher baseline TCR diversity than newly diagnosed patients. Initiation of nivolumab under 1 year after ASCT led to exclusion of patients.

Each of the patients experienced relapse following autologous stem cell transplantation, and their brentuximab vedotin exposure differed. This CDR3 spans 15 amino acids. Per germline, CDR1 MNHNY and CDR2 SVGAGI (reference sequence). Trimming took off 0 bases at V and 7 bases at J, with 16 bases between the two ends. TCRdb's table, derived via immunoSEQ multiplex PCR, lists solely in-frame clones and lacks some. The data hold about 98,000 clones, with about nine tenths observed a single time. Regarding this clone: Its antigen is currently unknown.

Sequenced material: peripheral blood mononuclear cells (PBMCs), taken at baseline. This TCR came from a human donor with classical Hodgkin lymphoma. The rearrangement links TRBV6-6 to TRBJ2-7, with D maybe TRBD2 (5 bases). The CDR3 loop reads CASSYSSEGMGEQYF. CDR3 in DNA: TGTGCCAGCAGTTACTCCTCAGAGGGTATGGGGGAGCAGTACTTC.